These 27 T cell receptor beta chains originate from one sample sequenced in a study of shared clonotypes between healthy human individuals. TCRdb's copy holds only in-frame clones and misses some; the assay was immunoSEQ multiplex PCR. Found here are about 1.4 million clones, roughly 96% of them singletons; the top ten hold 1.2%. The sample taken for sequencing was naive CD4+ T cells sorted from blood. The subset was: CD45RA+ positively selected. These receptor sequences come from a man between 25 and 39 years old in good health.

The chain carries TRBV6-5 and TRBJ2-3; D ambiguous. The germline V gene has CDR1 MNHEY and CDR2 SVGAGI. This CDR3 has 16 residues. V was trimmed by 0 bases and J by 2 bases, leaving 12 bases between them. The CDR3 here is CASSYSRLPDTDTQYF. In DNA form, the CDR3 reads TGTGCCAGCAGTTACTCGAGACTGCCCGACACAGATACGCAGTATTTT.

Turning to this clone: Other DNA sequences in this specimen translate into the identical CDR3. Here the CDR3 DNA reads TGTGCCAGCTCACCCGGGAGCAATCAGCCCCAGCATTTT. Translated: CASSPGSNQPQHF. The gene calls are TRBV18 and TRBJ1-5; D gene uncertain. Germline V gene data show CDR1 as KGHSH and CDR2 as LQKENI. With 3 bases removed from V and 1 base from J, the gap between germline ends came to 4 bases. The CDR3 has 13 amino acids.

The V gene is TRBV18, the J gene TRBJ1-1; TRBD1 agrees at 9 bases. The CDR3 runs 20 residues. Germline loops: CDR1 KGHSH, CDR2 LQKENI. Trimming removed 1 base from V and 1 base from J; junction bases left unmatched: 16. CDR3 loop: CASSPLDHYPGQGGNTEAFF. In DNA form, the CDR3 reads TGTGCCAGCTCACCACTAGACCACTACCCGGGACAGGGCGGGAACACTGAAGCTTTCTTT. Based on the CDR3 plus reference TRBV18 and TRBJ1-1, the full variable domain is NAGVMQNPRHLVRRRGQEARLRCSPMKGHSHVYWYRQLPEEGLKFMVYLQKENIIDESGMPKERFSAEFPKEGPSILRIQQVVRGDSAAYFCASSPLDHYPGQGGNTEAFFGQGTRLTVV.

The chain is built from TRBV10-3 and TRBJ1-1; D remains unclear. Trimming left V 2 bases short and J 1 base short, with 5 bases between. This CDR3 comprises 13 residues. Per germline, CDR1 ENHRY and CDR2 SYGVKD. CDR3 sequence reads: CAISEIPNTEAFF. CDR3 DNA: TGTGCCATCAGTGAGATCCCGAACACTGAAGCTTTCTTT.

The chain joins TRBV19 to TRBJ2-1; 9 nucleotides line up with TRBD1. The germline CDR1 and CDR2 sequences are LNHDA and SQIVND (reference sequence). The CDR3 has 16 residues. V dropped 3 bases and J dropped 10; count of bases not matched to a gene: 13. CDR3 loop: CASSIYRGQGKGEQFF. The CDR3 nucleotides read TGTGCCAGTAGTATTTACAGGGGACAGGGAAAGGGGGAGCAGTTCTTC.

This clone was seen only once. V is TRBV5-4 and J is TRBJ2-3; the match to TRBD2 covers 11 bases. Germline V lookup: CDR1 SGHNT, CDR2 YYREEE (reference sequence). The V and J ends lost 0 bases and 4 bases, in that order; junction bases with no gene match: 10. This CDR3 contains 18 residues. This chain's CDR3 is CASSLVSLAGGYADTQYF. The CDR3 DNA sequence: TGTGCCAGCAGCTTGGTTAGTCTAGCGGGAGGTTACGCAGATACGCAGTATTTT.

The chain employs TRBV6-1 and TRBJ1-1; D is unresolved. CDR1 and CDR2 (germline): MNHNS, SASEGT. This CDR3 is 15 amino acids long. The V gene lost 6 bases and the J gene lost 6 bases, with 20 bases spanning the gap. In DNA, the CDR3 is TGTGCCAGCAGCGGGCGCCACTCCCCCGTCCCTGAAGCTTTCTTT. Translating gives CASSGRHSPVPEAFF.

This rearrangement joins TRBV6-1 to TRBJ2-7, with TRBD1 matching over 9 bases. The junction had 15 bases not matched to a gene; V was cut back by 8 bases and J by 7 bases. The CDR3 has 15 residues. Germline lookup yields CDR1 MNHNS and CDR2 SASEGT. The CDR3 reads CASCGQGRRTEEQYF. The CDR3 nucleotides are TGTGCCAGCTGTGGACAGGGGCGTCGAACGGAAGAGCAGTACTTC.

This clone was counted a single time. V is TRBV15 and J is TRBJ2-2, with a tentative D call TRBD2 (5 bases). CDR3 length: 15 residues. Between the trimmed V and J ends, which lost 0 bases and 5 bases, there was a span of 10 bases. The V gene's germline CDR1 is LNHNV and CDR2 YYDKDF (reference sequence). Written as DNA, the CDR3 is TGTGCCACCAGCAGAGATTCCTCGGGAACCGGGGAGCTGTTTTTT. Encoded protein: CATSRDSSGTGELFF.

The chain has TRBV6-5 and TRBJ1-1; 8 bases fit TRBD1. V trimming: 6 bases; J trimming: 0 bases; junction bases outside the gene matches: 0. The CDR3 runs to 13 residues. Germline CDR1 reads MNHEY; CDR2 reads SVGAGI. CDR3 sequence (DNA): TGTGCCAGCAGGGACAGGGTGAACACTGAAGCTTTCTTT. Amino acid sequence: CASRDRVNTEAFF.

This clone is a singleton in its sample. The rearrangement joins TRBV15 to TRBJ2-1, with TRBD2 identical over 10 bases. Germline V gene lookup returns CDR1 LNHNV and CDR2 YYDKDF (reference sequence). With 3 bases clipped from V and 0 bases from J, the junction kept 14 bases outside the gene matches. The CDR3 length is 20 residues. CDR3 region: CATSRTSGLAALGSYNEQFF. DNA for the CDR3: TGTGCCACCAGCAGGACATCAGGACTAGCGGCCTTAGGCTCCTACAATGAGCAGTTCTTC.

V usage is TRBV19 and J usage is TRBJ2-5; 7 nucleotides align to TRBD2. Germline CDR1 is LNHDA and CDR2 is SQIVND (reference sequence). V gave up 3 bases and J gave up 7 bases; unmatched junction bases: 14. This CDR3 region has 16 residues. The chain's CDR3 is CASSIKNGRTDGTQYF. The CDR3 DNA is TGTGCCAGTAGTATTAAAAACGGGAGGACCGATGGGACCCAGTACTTC.

The rearrangement uses TRBV11-3 and TRBJ2-3; possible D gene TRBD2, 5 bases. The CDR3 is 13 amino acids. Trimming removed 5 bases from V and 2 bases from J, with 8 bases in between. Per germline, CDR1 SGHNT and CDR2 YENEEA. The DNA of the CDR3 is TGTGCCAGCAGCCCGAGGGACACAGATACGCAGTATTTT. Protein product: CASSPRDTDTQYF.

The chain links TRBV5-1 to TRBJ2-2, with 7 bases fitting TRBD1. V shed 0 bases and J 3 bases; nucleotides not matched to a gene: 2. The CDR3 is made up of 15 amino acids. CDR1 SGHRS and CDR2 YFSETQ come from the germline V gene. DNA of the CDR3: TGCGCCAGCAGCTTGGGACAGGGACACACCGGGGAGCTGTTTTTT. Translated: CASSLGQGHTGELFF.

The CDR3 here is CASSLGGAGVVTDTQYF. CDR3 DNA: TGTGCCAGCAGCTTAGGTGGAGCGGGAGTAGTAACAGATACGCAGTATTTT. The V gene is TRBV11-2, the J gene TRBJ2-3, with TRBD2 identical over 8 bases. The V and J ends lost 1 base and 3 bases, in that order; junction bases with no gene match: 9. CDR1 is SGHAT, CDR2 FQNNGV, per germline. The CDR3 has 17 residues.

J is TRBJ1-3 and V is TRBV5-6; perhaps TRBD1 as D (6 bases). In germline, CDR1 is SGHDT, CDR2 YYEEEE. The CDR3 spans 16 residues. V was trimmed by 0 bases and J by 3 bases, leaving 13 bases between them. CDR3 coding DNA: TGTGCCAGCAGCTTGGTGGGGGGCGCGGGTGGAAACACCATATATTTT. This encodes CASSLVGGAGGNTIYF.

The genes are TRBV19 and TRBJ2-1; D may be TRBD2 (6 bases). The CDR3 is 16 residues long. The germline V gene has CDR1 LNHDA and CDR2 SQIVND (reference sequence). V was cut by 4 bases and J by 0 bases, with 13 bases left in between. DNA of the CDR3: TGTGCCAGTAGTAAACTAGCTCCGGGCTCCTACAATGAGCAGTTCTTC. Its translation: CASSKLAPGSYNEQFF.

The V call is TRBV13, the J call TRBJ2-5, with D uncertain. TRBJ2-7 explains the end of the DNA better; the J call may be wrong. Looked up from germline, CDR1 is PRHDT and CDR2 is FYEKMQ (reference sequence). This CDR3 spans 11 amino acids. CDR3 in amino acids: CASSPQYEQYF. The CDR3 DNA reads as TGTGCCAGCAGCCCTCAGTACGAGCAGTACTTC.

In this sample, this clone turned up once. This chain connects TRBV4-2 to TRBJ2-7, with D uncertain. The V and J ends lost 4 bases and 0 bases respectively, with 13 bases between them. Germline CDR1 reads LGHNA; CDR2 reads YNFKEQ. The CDR3 is 15 amino acids. The CDR3 sequence: CASSPFGASSYEQYF. The CDR3 DNA reads TGTGCCAGCAGCCCGTTCGGCGCCAGCTCCTACGAGCAGTACTTC.

This chain joins TRBV11-2 and TRBJ2-5; no firm D call. The germline V and J ends were trimmed by 6 bases and 3 bases, with 8 bases remaining between them. CDR1 is SGHAT and CDR2 is FQNNGV in the germline V gene. CDR3 length: 12 residues. The CDR3 bases are TGTGCCAGCAGAAGACCAGAAGAGACCCAGTACTTC. Protein: CASRRPEETQYF.

This clone was detected only once. This chain connects TRBV10-3 to TRBJ2-7; maybe TRBD1 (6 bases). This CDR3 spans 13 amino acids. Trimming removed 11 bases at V and 4 bases at J, with 18 bases between. CDR1 and CDR2 from the germline V gene are ENHRY and SYGVKD. CDR3 region: CAAKPGHGYEQYF. The CDR3 bases are TGTGCCGCCAAACCGGGACATGGGTACGAGCAGTACTTC.

This clone was counted a single time. The chain is built from TRBV30 and TRBJ2-5; maybe TRBD1 (6 bases). CDR1 and CDR2 from the germline V gene are GTSNPN and SVGIG (reference sequence). Trimming cost V 7 bases and J 4 bases, with 10 bases left between them. The CDR3 sequence is 11 residues long. The CDR3 DNA follows: TGTGCCTACAAAGGGGGAGAGACCCAGTACTTC. Protein: CAYKGGETQYF.

The chain couples TRBV7-8 to TRBJ2-2, with TRBD2 matching over 8 bases. Germline assignment: CDR1 SGHVS and CDR2 FQNEAQ. CDR3 length: 17 amino acids. Unmatched junction bases numbered 8, after V lost 1 base and J lost 4 bases. The CDR3 sequence is CASSLVSQRGSTGELFF. CDR3 nucleotides: TGTGCCAGCAGCTTAGTTTCCCAGCGGGGGTCCACCGGGGAGCTGTTTTTT.

This sequence joins TRBV9 and TRBJ1-2; 7 bases match TRBD1. This CDR3 is 14 amino acids long. J lost 3 bases, V lost 4 bases, and 6 bases had no gene match. Germline-derived CDR1 and CDR2 are SGDLS and YYNGEE. The chain's CDR3 is CASSSQGGDYGYTF. In DNA form, the CDR3 reads TGTGCCAGCAGCTCCCAGGGGGGCGACTATGGCTACACCTTC.

The chain carries TRBV10-3 and TRBJ1-1; the D is unclear. The germline V gene has CDR1 ENHRY and CDR2 SYGVKD. V gave up 4 bases and J gave up 5 bases, with 14 bases separating them. This CDR3 is built from 14 residues. CDR3 bases: TGTGCCATCAGTGGGACCTCCCCGGGGACTGAAGCTTTCTTT. Residues: CAISGTSPGTEAFF.

The V gene is TRBV2, the J gene TRBJ2-3; D gene unclear. Germline CDR1 SNHLY, CDR2 FYNNEI. V lost 2 bases to trimming and J lost 2 bases, with 8 bases between them. The CDR3 length is 14 residues. The CDR3 region is CASSERAATDTQYF. CDR3 bases: TGTGCCAGCAGTGAAAGGGCAGCCACAGATACGCAGTATTTT.

This chain connects TRBV5-4 to TRBJ1-1; a possible D gene is TRBD1 (6 bases). Germline V CDR1 and CDR2: SGHNT, YYREEE (reference sequence). V lost 4 bases and J 11 bases, leaving 24 bases between the germline ends. The CDR3 has 15 residues. The CDR3 reads CASSLYADRLPMAFF. CDR3 DNA: TGTGCCAGCAGCCTCTACGCAGACAGGCTGCCAATGGCTTTCTTT.